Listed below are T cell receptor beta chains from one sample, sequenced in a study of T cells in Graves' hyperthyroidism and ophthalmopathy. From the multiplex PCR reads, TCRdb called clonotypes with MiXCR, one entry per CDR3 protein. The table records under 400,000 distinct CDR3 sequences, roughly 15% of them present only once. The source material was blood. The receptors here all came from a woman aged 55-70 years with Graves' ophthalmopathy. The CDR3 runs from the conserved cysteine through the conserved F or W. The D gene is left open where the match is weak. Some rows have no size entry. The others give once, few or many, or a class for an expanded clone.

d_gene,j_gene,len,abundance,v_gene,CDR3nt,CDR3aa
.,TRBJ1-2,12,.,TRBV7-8,TGTGCCAGCAGCCCCGGGGGGGCTGGCTACACCTTC,CASSPGGAGYTF
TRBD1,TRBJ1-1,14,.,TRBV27,TGTGCCAGCAGTCCGATTGACAGGGCGGCTGAAGCTTTCTTT,CASSPIDRAAEAFF
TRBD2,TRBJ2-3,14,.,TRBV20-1,TGCAGTGGCTGGGGGCGGGGGGCCACAGATACGCAGTATTTT,CSGWGRGATDTQYF
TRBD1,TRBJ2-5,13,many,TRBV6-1,TGTGCCAGCAGGACTACAGGGGGAGAGACCCAGTACTTC,CASRTTGGETQYF
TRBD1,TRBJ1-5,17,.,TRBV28,TGTGCCAGCAGTACCCCCCAGGGGGGGGTTAGCAATCAGCCCCAGCATTTT,CASSTPQGGVSNQPQHF
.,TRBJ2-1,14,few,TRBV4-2,TGTGCCAGCAGCCCCCTGGGGCCCCCCTATGAGCAGTTCTTC,CASSPLGPPYEQFF
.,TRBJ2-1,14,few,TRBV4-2,TGTGCCAGCAGCCAAGAAAACAACTACAATGAGCAGTTCTTC,CASSQENNYNEQFF
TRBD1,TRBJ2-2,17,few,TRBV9,TGTGCCAGCAGGGCTTCAGGGGGCGGTGTGAACACCGGGGAGCTGTTTTTT,CASRASGGGVNTGELFF
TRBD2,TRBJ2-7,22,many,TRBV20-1,TGCAGTGCTTACCCCCGCCTGAACCTGGGGGCGGGAGGTCCAGTGAGCACCTACGAGCAGTACTTC,CSAYPRLNLGAGGPVSTYEQYF
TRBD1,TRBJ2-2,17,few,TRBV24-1,TGTGCCACCAGTGATACAACAGGGGATGTTGACACCGGGGAGCTGTTTTTT,CATSDTTGDVDTGELFF
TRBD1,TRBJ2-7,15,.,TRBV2,TGTGCCAGCAGTCACCTGACAGGGGGCAGCTACGAGCAGTACTTC,CASSHLTGGSYEQYF
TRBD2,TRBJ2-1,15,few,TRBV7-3,TGTGCCAGCAGCAAGGGGACTAGCGGGAGAAATGAGCAGTTCTTC,CASSKGTSGRNEQFF
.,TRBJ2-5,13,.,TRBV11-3,TGTGCCAGCAAAAACAGGGCGGTGGAGACCCAGTACTTC,CASKNRAVETQYF
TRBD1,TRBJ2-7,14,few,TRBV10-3,TGTGCCACCAAAGCCCCGGGACAGGCCTACGAGCAGTACTTC,CATKAPGQAYEQYF
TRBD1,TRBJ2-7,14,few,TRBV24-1,TGTGCCACCAGTCGGAGACAGGGGGCCTACGAGCAGTACTTC,CATSRRQGAYEQYF
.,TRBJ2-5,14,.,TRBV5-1,TGCGCCAGCAGACCCCCCCAGGGTGAGGAGACCCAGTACTTC,CASRPPQGEETQYF
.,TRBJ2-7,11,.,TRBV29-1,TGCAGCGTTGATGGGGACTACGAGCAGTACTTC,CSVDGDYEQYF
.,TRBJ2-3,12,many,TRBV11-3,TGTGCCAGCAGCTTGGAGGCAGATACGCAGTATTTT,CASSLEADTQYF
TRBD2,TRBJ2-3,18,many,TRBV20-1,TGCAGTGCTAGAGATTCAAGCGGGAGGGCCCCTAGCACAGATACGCAGTATTTT,CSARDSSGRAPSTDTQYF
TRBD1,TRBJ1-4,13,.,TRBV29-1,TGCAGCGTTGGGGGACAGGGGAGTGAAAAACTGTTTTTT,CSVGGQGSEKLFF
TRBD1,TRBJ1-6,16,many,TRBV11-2,TGTGCCAGCAGCCCCTTTCCGGGACAGGGGTACAGACCCCTCCACTTT,CASSPFPGQGYRPLHF
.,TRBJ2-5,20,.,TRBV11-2,TGTGCCAGCAGCTTAGTAGGGTCATTGGGTCACTCTGTTTTCCAAGAGACCCAGTACTTC,CASSLVGSLGHSVFQETQYF
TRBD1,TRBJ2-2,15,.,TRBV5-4,TGTGCCAGCAGCTTGAAACAGGGGGGCACCGGGGAGCTGTTTTTT,CASSLKQGGTGELFF
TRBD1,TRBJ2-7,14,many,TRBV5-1,TGCGCCAGCAGCTTGGAAGGACAGGCCTACGAGCAGTACTTC,CASSLEGQAYEQYF
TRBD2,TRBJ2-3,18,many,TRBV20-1,TGCAGTGCTAGACCTACCGGACCAGGACTAGCAACCACAGATACGCAGTATTTT,CSARPTGPGLATTDTQYF
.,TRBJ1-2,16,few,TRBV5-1,TGCGCCAGCAGCCGGGAGGCGACGGGACTACGTGGTGGCTACACCTTC,CASSREATGLRGGYTF
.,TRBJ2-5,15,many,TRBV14,TGTGCCAGCAGCCAGGGGGACCGGGAACAAGAGACCCAGTACTTC,CASSQGDREQETQYF
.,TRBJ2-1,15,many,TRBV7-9,TGTGCCAGCAGCTTTGATGGGGCCACCTACAATGAGCAGTTCTTC,CASSFDGATYNEQFF
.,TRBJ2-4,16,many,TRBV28,.,CASSFLAGGKENIQYF
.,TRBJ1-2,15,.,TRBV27,TGTGCCAGCAGTTTAAGAATTGACGGAAGGTATGGCTACACCTTC,CASSLRIDGRYGYTF
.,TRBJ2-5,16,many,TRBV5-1,TGCGCCAGCAGCTTACAGGGACGGGGGTTGGAAGAGACCCAGTACTTC,CASSLQGRGLEETQYF
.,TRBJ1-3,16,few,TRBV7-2,TGTGCCAGCAGCTTAGCAGAGGTCAGGTGGGGAAACACCATATATTTT,CASSLAEVRWGNTIYF
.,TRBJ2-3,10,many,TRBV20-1,TGCAGTGCTAGAATAGATACGCAGTATTTT,CSARIDTQYF
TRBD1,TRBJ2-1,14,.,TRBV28,TGTGCCAGCAGCCGATCGGACAGGGGCAATGAGCAGTTCTTC,CASSRSDRGNEQFF
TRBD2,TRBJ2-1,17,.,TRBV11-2,TGTGCCAGCAGCTCTTGGATAGCGGGAGGGTACCACAATGAGCAGTTCTTC,CASSSWIAGGYHNEQFF
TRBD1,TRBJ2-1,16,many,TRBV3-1,TGTGCCAGCAGCCAAGACAGGGACAGGACCTACAATGAGCAGTTCTTC,CASSQDRDRTYNEQFF
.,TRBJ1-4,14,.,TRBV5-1,TGCGCCAGCAGCGTCAGGGGTTACAGTGAAAAACTGTTTTTT,CASSVRGYSEKLFF
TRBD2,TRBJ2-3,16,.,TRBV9,TGTGCCAGCAGCGTAGGAAGCGGGAGCCCCGGGGATACGCAGTATTTT,CASSVGSGSPGDTQYF
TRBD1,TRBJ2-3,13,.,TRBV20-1,TGCAGCGCGGGGACAGGGGGCGCAGATACGCAGTATTTT,CSAGTGGADTQYF
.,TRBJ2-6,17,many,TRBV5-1,TGCGCCAGCAGCGATCTAGCTGGGTACTCTGGGGCCAACGTCCTGACTTTC,CASSDLAGYSGANVLTF
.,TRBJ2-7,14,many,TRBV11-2,TGTGCCAGCAGCTTAGGTCAGGACCTCTACGAGCAGTACTTC,CASSLGQDLYEQYF